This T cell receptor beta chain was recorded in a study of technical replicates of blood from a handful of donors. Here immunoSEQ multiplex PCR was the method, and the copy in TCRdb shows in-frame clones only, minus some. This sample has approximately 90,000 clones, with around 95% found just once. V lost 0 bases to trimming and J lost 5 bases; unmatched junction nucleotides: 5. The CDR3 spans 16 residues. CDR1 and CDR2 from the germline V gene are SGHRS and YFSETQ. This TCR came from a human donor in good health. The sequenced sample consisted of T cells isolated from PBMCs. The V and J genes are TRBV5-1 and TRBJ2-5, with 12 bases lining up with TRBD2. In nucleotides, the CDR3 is TGCGCCAGCAGCTTGGGACTAGCGGGAGCGAGGGAGACCCAGTACTTC. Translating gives CASSLGLAGARETQYF.